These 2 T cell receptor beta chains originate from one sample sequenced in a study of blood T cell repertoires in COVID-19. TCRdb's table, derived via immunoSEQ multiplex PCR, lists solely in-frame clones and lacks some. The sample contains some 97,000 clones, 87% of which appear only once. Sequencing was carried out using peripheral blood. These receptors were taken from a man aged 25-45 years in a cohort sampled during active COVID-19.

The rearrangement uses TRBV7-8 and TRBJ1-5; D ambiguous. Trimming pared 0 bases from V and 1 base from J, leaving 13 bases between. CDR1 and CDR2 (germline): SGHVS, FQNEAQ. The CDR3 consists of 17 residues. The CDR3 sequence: CASSLASGGGSNQPQHF. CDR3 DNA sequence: TGTGCCAGCAGCTTAGCTTCGGGAGGCGGGAGCAATCAGCCCCAGCATTTT.

The CDR3 region is CASSLQGAMSDTQYF. The DNA of the CDR3 is TGCGCCAGCAGCTTGCAGGGGGCAATGTCAGATACGCAGTATTTT. This chain uses TRBV5-1 with TRBJ2-3; TRBD1 aligns across 8 bases. V was pared by 1 base and J by 4 bases, with 5 bases of the junction left unmatched. Germline V gene sequence: CDR1 SGHRS, CDR2 YFSETQ. This CDR3 comprises 15 residues.